Presented here are 27 T cell receptor beta chains from one specimen sequenced in a study of OX40 agonist ivuxolimab in advanced cancers. Clones were sequenced by immunoSEQ multiplex PCR, and TCRdb holds only the in-frame ones, with some missing. This table holds about 20,000 clones, just over 85% found once. Sequencing was performed on CD4+ or CD8+ T cells sorted from blood, taken in a trial of the OX40 agonist ivuxolimab. All receptors derive from an adult with an advanced solid tumor such as melanoma, head and neck, liver or kidney cancer.

J is TRBJ1-2 and V is TRBV9; D possibly corresponds to TRBD1 (5 bases). Germline loops: CDR1 SGDLS, CDR2 YYNGEE. The CDR3 has 15 amino acids. V lost 1 base and J lost 8, with 18 bases in between. In DNA form, the CDR3 reads TGTGCCAGCAGCGTACAGGGCCAAAAGACTCAAGGCTACACCTTC. It specifies CASSVQGQKTQGYTF.

This chain links TRBV4-1 with TRBJ2-7; no reliable D call. Germline V gene lookup returns CDR1 MGHRA and CDR2 YSYEKL. This CDR3 region has 13 residues. The V end lost 2 bases, the J end lost 2 bases, and 7 bases lay between the germline ends. The CDR3 DNA reads TGCGCCAGCAGCCAAATAGGCACCTACGAGCAGTACTTC. Protein product: CASSQIGTYEQYF.

The rearrangement joins TRBV11-3 to TRBJ2-1, with a weak D call TRBD2 (6 bases). Trimming stripped 1 base from V and 4 bases from J, with 8 bases between. Germline V gene data show CDR1 as SGHNT and CDR2 as YENEEA. The CDR3 covers 14 residues. The CDR3 is CASSLAGVYNEQFF. CDR3 sequence (DNA): TGTGCCAGCAGCTTAGCGGGGGTATACAATGAGCAGTTCTTC.

The CDR3, as DNA: TGCGCCAGCAGTGAGACCGGAGCCACCGGGGAGCTGTTTTTT. Translation: CASSETGATGELFF. The chain joins TRBV10-2 to TRBJ2-2; the D is unclear. There are 14 residues in the CDR3. Germline V gives CDR1 WSHSY, CDR2 SAAADI. V was cut by 2 bases and J by 4 bases, with 8 bases left in between.

The rearrangement links TRBV5-6 to TRBJ1-4, with 12 positions matching TRBD1. This CDR3 contains 16 residues. The trim removed 3 bases at V and 8 bases at J, leaving 8 bases unmatched. The germline V gene encodes CDR1 SGHDT and CDR2 YYEEEE. The CDR3 spells CASSYGTGGNGEKLFF. The CDR3 nucleotides are TGTGCCAGCAGCTACGGGACAGGGGGCAATGGAGAAAAACTGTTTTTT. The full variable domain, rest sourced from reference TRBV5-6 and TRBJ1-4, is DAGVTQSPTHLIKTRGQQVTLRCSPKSGHDTVSWYQQALGQGPQFIFQYYEEEERQRGNFPDRFSGHQFPNYSSELNVNALLLGDSALYLCASSYGTGGNGEKLFFGSGTQLSVL.

V and J are TRBV6-4 and TRBJ2-1; D call uncertain. The CDR3 consists of 15 residues. V was trimmed by 0 bases and J by 0 bases, leaving 6 bases between them. Germline V CDR1 and CDR2: MRHNA, SNTAGT. The CDR3 loop reads CASSDSDSSYNEQFF. The CDR3 nucleotides are TGTGCCAGCAGTGACTCGGATAGCTCCTACAATGAGCAGTTCTTC.

The chain recombines TRBV27 with TRBJ2-4; D is perhaps TRBD1 (6 bases). The CDR3 has 13 amino acids. The germline gives CDR1 MNHEY, CDR2 SMNVEV (reference sequence). The V end lost 6 bases, the J end lost 4 bases, and 10 bases lay between the germline ends. The CDR3 here is CASSGQWKNIQYF. CDR3 DNA: TGTGCCAGCAGCGGACAGTGGAAAAACATTCAGTACTTC.

This chain links TRBV6-5 with TRBJ1-5, with a weak D call TRBD1 (5 bases). The CDR3 loop spans 13 amino acids. Germline lookup yields CDR1 MNHEY and CDR2 SVGAGI. V dropped 8 bases and J dropped 5 bases, with 13 bases sitting between them. CDR3: CASGALADQPQHF. For the CDR3, the DNA is TGTGCCAGCGGGGCCCTGGCGGATCAGCCCCAGCATTTT.

V is TRBV27 and J is TRBJ1-2; the D gene is possibly TRBD1 (6 bases). The CDR3 consists of 13 residues. CDR1 and CDR2 from the germline V gene are MNHEY and SMNVEV (reference sequence). V dropped 3 bases and J dropped 4 bases, with 9 bases sitting between them. The CDR3 DNA is TGTGCCAGCAGTTTTGCAGGGGCCTATGGCTACACCTTC. Translated, it gives CASSFAGAYGYTF.

The rearrangement links TRBV11-3 to TRBJ2-5; TRBD1 matches 7 bases. Germline V gene sequence: CDR1 SGHNT, CDR2 YENEEA. CDR3 length equals 15 residues. The junction had 6 bases not matched to a gene; V was cut back by 5 bases and J by 0 bases. The DNA of the CDR3 is TGTGCCAGCAGCGATTCCGGGACAGACCAAGAGACCCAGTACTTC. Its translation: CASSDSGTDQETQYF. The full variable domain, rest sourced from reference TRBV11-3 and TRBJ2-5, is EAGVVQSPRYKIIEKKQPVAFWCNPISGHNTLYWYLQNLGQGPELLIRYENEEAVDDSQLPKDRFSAERLKGVDSTLKIQPAELGDSAVYLCASSDSGTDQETQYFGPGTRLLVL.

The CDR3 loop reads CASSLYRAGETQYF. The CDR3 DNA reads TGTGCCAGCAGTTTATACAGGGCGGGGGAGACCCAGTACTTC. The rearrangement uses TRBV27 and TRBJ2-5; D possibly uses TRBD1 or TRBD2 (6 bases each). V lost 1 base to trimming and J lost 5 bases, with 11 bases between them. CDR1 is MNHEY and CDR2 is SMNVEV in the germline V gene (reference sequence). The CDR3 has 14 amino acids.

This clone was seen once. V is TRBV9 and J is TRBJ2-7; D may correspond to TRBD1 or TRBD2 (5 bases each). V was cut by 3 bases and J by 9 bases, with 19 bases left in between. Germline CDR1 reads SGDLS; CDR2 reads YYNGEE. The CDR3 covers 14 residues. CDR3 loop: CASSGGRHPLVQYF. The CDR3 nucleotides read TGTGCCAGCAGCGGGGGGAGACACCCACTAGTGCAGTACTTC.

This chain connects TRBV27 to TRBJ2-5, with 11 bases that match TRBD2. The CDR3 length is 14 residues. CDR1 is MNHEY, CDR2 SMNVEV, per germline (reference sequence). Trimming removed 4 bases from V and 4 bases from J; junction bases left unmatched: 2. CDR3 sequence reads: CASSYGLAGETQYF. DNA for the CDR3: TGTGCCAGCAGTTACGGACTAGCGGGAGAGACCCAGTACTTC.

The gene calls are TRBV7-9 and TRBJ2-7; D ambiguous. The V gene lost 5 bases and the J gene lost 2 bases, with 19 bases spanning the gap. This CDR3 spans 16 amino acids. CDR1 is SEHNR, CDR2 FQNEAQ, per germline (reference sequence). CDR3 sequence: CASSRTPEGETYEQYF. As DNA, the CDR3 is TGTGCCAGCAGCAGAACCCCCGAAGGAGAAACCTACGAGCAGTACTTC.

This chain joins TRBV28 and TRBJ2-7; D might be TRBD1 (5 bases). From germline, CDR1 is MDHEN and CDR2 SYDVKM. V lost 4 bases and J 3 bases, leaving 13 bases between the germline ends. The CDR3 consists of 14 residues. CDR3 DNA sequence: TGTGCCAGCAGTTCCGCCCGACAGCTCTACGAGCAGTACTTC. It codes for CASSSARQLYEQYF.

The rearrangement links TRBV7-9 to TRBJ1-2; 7 bases are shared with TRBD1. The CDR3 is 14 residues long. V dropped 5 bases and J dropped 9; count of bases not matched to a gene: 12. Germline CDR1 SEHNR, CDR2 FQNEAQ (reference sequence). The chain's CDR3 is CASSNLGQAVSYTF. The CDR3 nucleotides are TGTGCCAGCAGCAACCTAGGACAGGCTGTTAGCTACACCTTC.

The rearrangement links TRBV9 to TRBJ2-1, with a possible D match to TRBD2 (6 bases). Germline values: CDR1 SGDLS, CDR2 YYNGEE. Trimming shortened V by 7 bases and J by 5 bases, and 16 bases separated the two germline ends. CDR3 size: 14 residues. The CDR3 coding sequence is TGTGCCAGCGGGGCGGGGCTCGAGAACAATGAGCAGTTCTTC. This codes for CASGAGLENNEQFF. Supplemented by reference TRBV9 and TRBJ2-1, the full variable domain reads DSGVTQTPKHLITATGQRVTLRCSPRSGDLSVYWYQQSLDQGLQFLIQYYNGEERAKGNILERFSAQQFPDLHSELNLSSLELGDSALYFCASGAGLENNEQFFGPGTRLTVL.

The gene calls are TRBV7-9 and TRBJ1-2; 7 bases line up with TRBD1. The trim removed 1 base at V and 4 bases at J, leaving 6 bases unmatched. The germline CDR1 and CDR2 sequences are SEHNR and FQNEAQ (reference sequence). The CDR3 runs 15 residues. CDR3 nucleotides: TGTGCCAGCAGCTTAGGACAGGGTGGAGGCTATGGCTACACCTTC. Protein: CASSLGQGGGYGYTF.

The CDR3 sequence: CATRGGGTYEQYF. The CDR3 coding sequence is TGCGCCACCCGCGGTGGGGGAACCTACGAGCAGTACTTC. The chain couples TRBV5-1 to TRBJ2-7; D might be TRBD1 or TRBD2, each matching 5 bases. CDR1 and CDR2 from the germline V gene are SGHRS and YFSETQ. This CDR3 comprises 13 residues. The V end was cut by 9 bases, the J end by 2 bases, with 15 bases between. The full variable domain, in which reference TRBV5-1 and TRBJ2-7 provide the parts outside the CDR3, is KAGVTQTPRYLIKTRGQQVTLSCSPISGHRSVSWYQQTPGQGLQFLFEYFSETQRNKGNFPGRFSGRQFSNSRSEMNVSTLELGDSALYLCATRGGGTYEQYFGPGTRLTVT.

V gene TRBV19 combines with J gene TRBJ2-6; no reliable D call. This CDR3 is 15 amino acids long. Germline CDR1 LNHDA, CDR2 SQIVND (reference sequence). Deletions cut 1 base from V and 2 bases from J, with 6 bases between. DNA of the CDR3: TGTGCCAGTAGTATAGGGATAACTGGGGCCAACGTCCTGACTTTC. The encoded protein is CASSIGITGANVLTF.

V usage is TRBV6-6 and J usage is TRBJ2-3; 9 positions agree with TRBD2. Germline loops: CDR1 MNHNY, CDR2 SVGAGI (reference sequence). Germline trimming cut 10 bases from V and 2 bases from J; bases unmatched to any gene: 7. This CDR3 comprises 14 residues. As DNA, the CDR3 is TGTGCCACCTCGCTAGCGGGGTACACAGATACGCAGTATTTT. Amino acids: CATSLAGYTDTQYF.

This chain uses TRBV6-5 with TRBJ2-1, with D unresolved. Looked up from germline, CDR1 is MNHEY and CDR2 is SVGAGI. Trimming took off 6 bases at V and 8 bases at J, with 14 bases between the two ends. The length of the CDR3 is 13 residues. This CDR3 is CASRPTGYDEQFF. CDR3 sequence (DNA): TGTGCCAGCAGACCTACCGGGTACGATGAGCAGTTCTTC.

The rearrangement joins TRBV9 to TRBJ2-7; TRBD1 agrees at 7 bases. Germline V gene sequence: CDR1 SGDLS, CDR2 YYNGEE. CDR3 size: 15 residues. V dropped 4 bases and J dropped 4; count of bases not matched to a gene: 11. CDR3 DNA: TGTGCCAGCAGCACGGGCGGAAGGGGGCGATACGAGCAGTACTTC. The encoded protein is CASSTGGRGRYEQYF.

The chain carries TRBV7-9 and TRBJ1-2; maybe TRBD1 (5 bases). V was pared by 5 bases and J by 8 bases, with 18 bases between. The CDR3 totals 14 residues. Looked up from germline, CDR1 is SEHNR and CDR2 is FQNEAQ (reference sequence). In DNA form, the CDR3 reads TGTGCCAGCAGCCGTATCCCCGGGGCCGGCGGCTACACCTTC. Residues: CASSRIPGAGGYTF.

A note on this clone: Germline and junction disagree at one end, which may indicate a read error. J is TRBJ2-7 and V is TRBV7-7; 11 bases are a match to TRBD1. Germline CDR1 is SSHAT and CDR2 is FNYEAQ (reference sequence). The CDR3 is 14 residues long. CDR3 coding DNA: TGTGCTAGCAGCCCGGGACAGGGGGCCTACGAGCAGTACTTC. This encodes CASSPGQGAYEQYF.

The chain recombines TRBV5-8 with TRBJ1-5, with TRBD1 matching over 7 bases. The germline V gene encodes CDR1 SGHTS and CDR2 YDEGEE. Trimming took 4 bases from V and 5 from J; bases not matched to a gene: 9. The CDR3 length is 15 residues. The CDR3 protein is CASSPGQAFYQPQHF. For the CDR3, the DNA is TGTGCCAGCAGCCCAGGACAGGCGTTCTATCAGCCCCAGCATTTT.

Turning to this clone: One end of the junction fails to match germline, which may point to a read error. V usage is TRBV7-7 and J usage is TRBJ2-1; 8 positions match TRBD1. The CDR3 runs to 16 residues. Looked up from germline, CDR1 is SSHAT and CDR2 is FNYEAQ (reference sequence). In DNA, the CDR3 is TGTGCTAGCAGCTTAGTTGCAGGACAGGGTATTGGTGAGCAGTTCTTC. Its translation is CASSLVAGQGIGEQFF. Drawing the rest from reference TRBV7-7 and TRBJ2-1, the complete variable domain is GAGVSQSPRYKVTKRGQDVTLRCDPISSHATLYWYQQALGQGPEFLTYFNYEAQPDKSGLPSDRFSAERPEGSISTLTIQRTEQRDSAMYRCASSLVAGQGIGEQFFGPGTRLTVL.